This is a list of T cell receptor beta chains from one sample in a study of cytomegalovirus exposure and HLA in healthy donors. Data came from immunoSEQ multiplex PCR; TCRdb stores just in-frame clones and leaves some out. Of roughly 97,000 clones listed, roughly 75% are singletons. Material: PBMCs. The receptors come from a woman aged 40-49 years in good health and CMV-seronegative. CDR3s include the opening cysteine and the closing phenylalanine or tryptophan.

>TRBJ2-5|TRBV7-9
CASSLTREETQYF
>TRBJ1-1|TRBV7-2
CASRENRDSVAAFF
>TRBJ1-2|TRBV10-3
CAISGTGDYGYTF
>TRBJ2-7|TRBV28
CASNPGGEQYF
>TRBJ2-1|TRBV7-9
CASSDRWSSYNEQFF
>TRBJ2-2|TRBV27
CASSLGGVANTGELFF
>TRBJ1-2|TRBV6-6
CASSLGGGYTF
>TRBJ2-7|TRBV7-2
CASSSRIARSYEQYF
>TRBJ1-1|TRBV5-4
CASTPFFGGATEAFF
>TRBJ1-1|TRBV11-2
CASSSQMNTEAFF
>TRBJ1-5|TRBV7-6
CASSLRGDSNQPQHF
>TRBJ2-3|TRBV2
CASIALERDGTDTQYF
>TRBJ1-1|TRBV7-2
CASSLGRGRTEAFF
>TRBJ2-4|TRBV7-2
CASSLKGASLAKNIQYF
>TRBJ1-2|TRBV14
CASSQAGSTIHTF
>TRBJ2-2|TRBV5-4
CASSGQGTGELFF
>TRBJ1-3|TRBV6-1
CASREQVASSGNTIYF
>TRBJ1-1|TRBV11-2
CASRGQANTEAFF
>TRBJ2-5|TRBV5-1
CASSLELALSEETQYF
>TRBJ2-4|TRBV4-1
CASSQPQEPLAKNIQYF
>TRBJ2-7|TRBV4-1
CASSLVQGDHEQYF
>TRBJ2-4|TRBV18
CASSLGLAGTKNIQYF
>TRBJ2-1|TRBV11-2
CASSWVLVGNEQFF
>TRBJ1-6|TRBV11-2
CASSLEISSYNSPLHF
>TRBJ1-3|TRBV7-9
CASSLDLTPRRPYF
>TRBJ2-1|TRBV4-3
CASSHRQYPQNYNEQFF
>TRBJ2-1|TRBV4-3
CASSQVKNLNNEQFF
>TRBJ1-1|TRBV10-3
CASHGDRILNTEAFF
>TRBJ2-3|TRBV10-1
CASSDFPSGRDPTDTQYF
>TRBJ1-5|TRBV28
CASSSRGRSNQPQHF
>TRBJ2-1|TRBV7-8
CASSLASGRASEQFF
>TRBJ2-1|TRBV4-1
CASSQRAGGGPYNEQFF
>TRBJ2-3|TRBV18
CASSPRDRGLVDTQYF
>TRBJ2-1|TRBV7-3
CASSLITSLRNEQFF
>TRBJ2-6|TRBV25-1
CASSSPQGKSGANVLTF
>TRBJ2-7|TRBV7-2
CASSLVRAAYEQYF
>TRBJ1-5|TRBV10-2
CASSVPGQGIPNQPQHF
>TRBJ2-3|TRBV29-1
CSVAGGEGTDTQYF
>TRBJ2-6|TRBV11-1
CASSRDSSGANVLTF
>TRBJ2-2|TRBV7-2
CASSLEAGVTGELFF
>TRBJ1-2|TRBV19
CASTLGQTLTNYGYTF
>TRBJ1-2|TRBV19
CASSTLGTGINYGYTF
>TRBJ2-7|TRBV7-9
CASSPRDRGSEQYF
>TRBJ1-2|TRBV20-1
CSAGTHYGYTF
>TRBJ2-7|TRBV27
CASSFSGRAYEQYF
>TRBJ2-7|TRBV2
CASTTRPGVYEQYF